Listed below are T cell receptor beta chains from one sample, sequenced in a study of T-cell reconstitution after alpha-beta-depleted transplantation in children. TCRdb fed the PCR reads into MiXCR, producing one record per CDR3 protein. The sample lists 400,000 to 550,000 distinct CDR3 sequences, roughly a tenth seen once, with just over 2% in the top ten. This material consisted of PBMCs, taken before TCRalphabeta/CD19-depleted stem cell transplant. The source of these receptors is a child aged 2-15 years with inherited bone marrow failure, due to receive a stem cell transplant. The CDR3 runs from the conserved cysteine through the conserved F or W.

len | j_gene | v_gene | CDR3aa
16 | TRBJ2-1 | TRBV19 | CASHPESGRGYNEQFF
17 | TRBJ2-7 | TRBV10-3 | CAISESPDSNFNYEQYF
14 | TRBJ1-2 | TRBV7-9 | CASTLGGSDYGYTF
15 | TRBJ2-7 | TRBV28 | CASSLVTHDSYEQYF
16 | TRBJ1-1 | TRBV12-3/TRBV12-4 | CASRSGREAYNTEAFF
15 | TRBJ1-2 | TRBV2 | CASSGRPTSFYGYTF
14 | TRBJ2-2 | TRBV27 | CASSKQGNPGELFF
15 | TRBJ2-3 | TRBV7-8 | CASSLARLAQDTQYF
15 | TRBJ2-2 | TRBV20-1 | CSARGGGRRAGELFF
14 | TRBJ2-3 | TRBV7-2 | CASSEGAGTDTQYF
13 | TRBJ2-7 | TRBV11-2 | CASSFSGAGEQYF
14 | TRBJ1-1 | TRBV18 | CASSPLPGNTEAFF
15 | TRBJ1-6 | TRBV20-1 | CSAIFRDGNNSPLHF
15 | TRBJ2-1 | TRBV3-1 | CASSQGPALGNEQFF
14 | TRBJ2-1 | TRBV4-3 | CASSQDLWDNEQFF
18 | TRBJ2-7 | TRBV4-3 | CASSQKGAGLAGAYEQYF
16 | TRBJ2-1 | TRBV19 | CASSIDPGSLYNEQFF
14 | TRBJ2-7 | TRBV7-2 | CASSLGAGWYEQYF
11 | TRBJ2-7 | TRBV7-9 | CASSLMHEQYF
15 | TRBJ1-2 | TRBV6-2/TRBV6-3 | CASRGTTAVNYGYTF
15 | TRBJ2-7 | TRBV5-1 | CASSFRGREPNEQYF
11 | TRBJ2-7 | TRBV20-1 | CSARPDQNGYF
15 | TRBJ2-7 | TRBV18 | CASSPLKSGFYEQYF
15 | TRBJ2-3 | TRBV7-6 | CASSLLGALTDTQYF
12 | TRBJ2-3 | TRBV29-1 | CSVPGLADTQYF
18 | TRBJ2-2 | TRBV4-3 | CASSPTPWNRANTGELFF
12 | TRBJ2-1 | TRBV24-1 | CATSDFNNEQFF
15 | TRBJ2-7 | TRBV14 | CASSQDERLTYEQYF
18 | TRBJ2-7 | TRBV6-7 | CASSSGTGTSGPTYEQYF
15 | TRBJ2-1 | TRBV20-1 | CSARNSGRAGNEQFF
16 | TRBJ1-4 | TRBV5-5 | CASSGGSEEPGEKLFF
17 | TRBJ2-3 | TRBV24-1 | CATSDLQFGQGTDTQYF
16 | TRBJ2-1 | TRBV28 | CASSFYEAGPYNEFFF
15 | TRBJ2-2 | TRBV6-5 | CASSYGQSNTGELFF
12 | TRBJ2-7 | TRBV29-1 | CSVGTGLDEQYF
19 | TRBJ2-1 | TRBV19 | CASSHFVRGPFPPYNEQFF